The 23 T cell receptor beta chains below come from one sample, sequenced in a study of T cell responses to AZD1222 COVID-19 vaccine. Assay: immunoSEQ multiplex PCR; the TCRdb copy retains only in-frame clones and omits some. The sample has 100,000 or so clones; 80% to 90% are singletons. Sample: peripheral blood, taken 28 days after the second AZD1222 dose. All receptors come from an adult who received the AZD1222 COVID-19 vaccine.

The gene calls are TRBV5-1 and TRBJ2-4; D gene ambiguous. Trimming shortened V by 3 bases and J by 1 base, and 11 bases separated the two germline ends. The CDR3 is made up of 15 amino acids. Germline CDR1 and CDR2: SGHRS and YFSETQ. CDR3 nucleotides: TGCGCCAGCAGCTCGAGTCCAAGGGCCAAAAACATTCAGTACTTC. It specifies CASSSSPRAKNIQYF.

This clone has just a few counts. The chain recombines TRBV7-2 with TRBJ2-7, with 9 bases identical to TRBD1. Germline V gives CDR1 SGHTA, CDR2 FQGNSA. The CDR3 totals 15 residues. The J segment lost 4 bases and the V segment lost 5 bases, leaving 9 bases of the junction unmatched. In DNA form, the CDR3 reads TGTGCCAGCAGCCCTGGGGGGACAGGGCGATACGAGCAGTACTTC. Translation: CASSPGGTGRYEQYF.

The chain joins TRBV11-2 to TRBJ1-3; D is ambiguous. Trimming left V 1 base short and J 2 bases short, with 3 bases between. The germline CDR1 and CDR2 sequences are SGHAT and FQNNGV. The CDR3 has 13 amino acids. This CDR3 is CASSLGTGNTIYF. The CDR3 DNA follows: TGTGCCAGCAGCTTAGGAACTGGAAACACCATATATTTT.

V usage is TRBV6-6 and J usage is TRBJ1-3; TRBD1 might be the D (6 bases). Trimming removed 6 bases from V and 1 base from J, with 16 bases in between. Germline values: CDR1 MNHNY, CDR2 SVGAGI (reference sequence). The CDR3 loop spans 16 amino acids. The CDR3 DNA follows: TGTGCCAGCAGCCCGAGGATAACAGGGTCTGGAAACACCATATATTTT. Translating it yields CASSPRITGSGNTIYF.

The chain carries TRBV14 and TRBJ2-7; no definite D call. Per the germline V gene, CDR1 is SGHDN and CDR2 is FVKESK. This CDR3 has 11 amino acids. V was cut by 2 bases and J by 6 bases, with 5 bases left in between. The CDR3 DNA reads as TGTGCCAGCAGCCAATGGACCGAGCAGTACTTC. Translation gives CASSQWTEQYF.

The chain uses TRBV2 and TRBJ2-1, with D perhaps TRBD2 (5 bases). Germline V CDR1 and CDR2: SNHLY, FYNNEI. There are 15 residues in the CDR3. V was cut by 6 bases and J by 0 bases, with 12 bases left in between. CDR3 in amino acids: CASRTGLSSYNEQFF. The CDR3 nucleotides read TGTGCCAGCAGAACCGGACTGAGCTCCTACAATGAGCAGTTCTTC.

The CDR3 loop reads CASSPVTSAFSYEQYF. CDR3 nucleotides: TGCGCCAGCAGCCCGGTCACTAGCGCTTTCTCCTACGAGCAGTACTTC. The chain recombines TRBV5-1 with TRBJ2-7; TRBD2 aligns across 7 bases. CDR1 is SGHRS, CDR2 YFSETQ, per germline. V shed 4 bases, J shed 0 bases, and the junction held 10 bases outside the gene matches. The CDR3 consists of 16 residues. The variable domain in full, with the rest retrieved from reference TRBV5-1 and TRBJ2-7, is KAGVTQTPRYLIKTRGQQVTLSCSPISGHRSVSWYQQTPGQGLQFLFEYFSETQRNKGNFPGRFSGRQFSNSRSEMNVSTLELGDSALYLCASSPVTSAFSYEQYFGPGTRLTVT.

CDR3 nucleotide sequence: TGTGCCAGCAGCGTAGGGGGAGGATGGAGTCAGGACGAGCAGTACTTC. Protein product: CASSVGGGWSQDEQYF. The chain links TRBV9 to TRBJ2-7, with D possibly being TRBD2 (6 bases). Germline CDR1 reads SGDLS; CDR2 reads YYNGEE. The V and J ends lost 0 bases and 5 bases respectively, with 18 bases between them. CDR3 length equals 16 residues.

The rearrangement joins TRBV19 to TRBJ1-5, with 10 bases fitting TRBD1. The CDR3 is 15 amino acids. V dropped 1 base and J dropped 4; count of bases not matched to a gene: 1. CDR1 and CDR2 from the germline V gene are LNHDA and SQIVND (reference sequence). As DNA, the CDR3 is TGTGCCAGTAGTATAGCGGGACAGGGGAATCAGCCCCAGCATTTT. Protein sequence: CASSIAGQGNQPQHF.

This clone was picked up a small number of times. The rearrangement joins TRBV27 to TRBJ2-1; D is possibly TRBD2 (6 bases). V was trimmed by 5 bases and J by 7 bases, leaving 15 bases between them. This CDR3 spans 14 amino acids. The germline gives CDR1 MNHEY, CDR2 SMNVEV (reference sequence). CDR3 bases: TGTGCCAGCAGTGCGGGACGCCGGGGTAATGAGCAGTTCTTC. Protein: CASSAGRRGNEQFF.

The rearrangement links TRBV5-1 to TRBJ1-2, with D hard to call. CDR1 is SGHRS and CDR2 is YFSETQ in the germline V gene. Trimming took off 0 bases at V and 5 bases at J, with 17 bases between the two ends. This CDR3 region has 16 residues. CDR3 loop: CASSLAPAARRYGYTF. The CDR3 bases are TGCGCCAGCAGCTTGGCTCCAGCGGCACGGAGATATGGCTACACCTTC.

This chain connects TRBV19 to TRBJ1-5; 8 bases agree with TRBD1. The CDR3 has 16 amino acids. V lost 0 bases to trimming and J lost 6 bases; unmatched junction nucleotides: 7. Per the germline V gene, CDR1 is LNHDA and CDR2 is SQIVND (reference sequence). The CDR3 nucleotides are TGTGCCAGTAGTATAGAGACAACAGGGGGACGTCAGCCCCAGCATTTT. Translation gives CASSIETTGGRQPQHF.

V gene TRBV18 combines with J gene TRBJ2-7; TRBD2 matches 11 bases. The germline V gene encodes CDR1 KGHSH and CDR2 LQKENI. Germline trimming cut 2 bases from V and 2 bases from J; bases unmatched to any gene: 5. The CDR3 extends over 16 amino acids. CDR3 residues: CASSPLAGGRTYEQYF. The CDR3 DNA sequence: TGTGCCAGCTCACCATTAGCGGGAGGGCGAACCTACGAGCAGTACTTC.

J is TRBJ2-1 and V is TRBV14, with 8 bases that match TRBD2. CDR3 length: 16 residues. Germline V CDR1 and CDR2: SGHDN, FVKESK. Germline trimming cut 6 bases from V and 8 bases from J; bases unmatched to any gene: 15. CDR3 in amino acids: CASSHRGRTSLDEQFF. The CDR3 DNA follows: TGTGCCAGCAGTCATCGCGGGAGGACCTCCCTCGATGAGCAGTTCTTC.

The chain links TRBV7-8 to TRBJ1-3; possible D gene TRBD1, 6 bases. V lost 1 base and J lost 2, with 9 bases in between. CDR1 is SGHVS and CDR2 is FQNEAQ in the germline V gene. The CDR3 covers 15 residues. The CDR3 nucleotides read TGTGCCAGCAGCTTAGGGAACAGGGCTGGAAACACCATATATTTT. Protein sequence: CASSLGNRAGNTIYF. The whole variable domain, filled in from reference TRBV7-8 and TRBJ1-3, reads GAGVSQSPRYKVAKRGQDVALRCDPISGHVSLFWYQQALGQGPEFLTYFQNEAQLDKSGLPSDRFFAERPEGSVSTLKIQRTQQEDSAVYLCASSLGNRAGNTIYFGEGSWLTVV.

V is TRBV28 and J is TRBJ1-2, with TRBD1 identical over 10 bases. Germline trimming cut 5 bases from V and 8 bases from J; bases unmatched to any gene: 11. Germline lookup yields CDR1 MDHEN and CDR2 SYDVKM. This CDR3 has 15 amino acids. This CDR3 is CASSPPRQGARGYTF. The CDR3 DNA follows: TGTGCCAGCAGTCCTCCTAGACAGGGGGCGCGAGGCTACACCTTC.

The chain has TRBV28 and TRBJ1-3; possibly TRBD1 for D (5 bases). Germline-derived CDR1 and CDR2 are MDHEN and SYDVKM. CDR3 length: 16 residues. The germline V and J ends were trimmed by 7 bases and 0 bases, with 16 bases remaining between them. CDR3 region: CASNPGRFLSGNTIYF. CDR3 DNA sequence: TGTGCCAGCAATCCAGGGAGATTCCTCTCTGGAAACACCATATATTTT. The variable domain in full, completed from reference TRBV28 and TRBJ1-3, reads DVKVTQSSRYLVKRTGEKVFLECVQDMDHENMFWYRQDPGLGLRLIYFSYDVKMKEKGDIPEGYSVSREKKERFSLILESASTNQTSMYLCASNPGRFLSGNTIYFGEGSWLTVV.

V is TRBV7-9 and J is TRBJ1-4, with D hard to call. Germline assignment: CDR1 SEHNR and CDR2 FQNEAQ (reference sequence). Deletions cut 3 bases from V and 7 bases from J, with 9 bases between. The CDR3 covers 13 residues. The CDR3 spells CASSLGGREKLFF. The CDR3 DNA reads TGTGCCAGCAGCTTGGGAGGACGTGAAAAACTGTTTTTT. Complete variable domain (other parts from reference TRBV7-9 and TRBJ1-4): DTGVSQNPRHKITKRGQNVTFRCDPISEHNRLYWYRQTLGQGPEFLTYFQNEAQLEKSRLLSDRFSAERPKGSFSTLEIQRTEQGDSAMYLCASSLGGREKLFFGSGTQLSVL.

The V gene is TRBV4-2, the J gene TRBJ1-1; possibly TRBD1 for D (5 bases). The CDR3 extends over 15 amino acids. V dropped 0 bases and J dropped 5 bases, with 13 bases sitting between them. Germline V gives CDR1 LGHNA, CDR2 YNFKEQ. The CDR3 DNA sequence: TGTGCCAGCAGCCAAGATGCGGGGCGGGGAACTGAAGCTTTCTTT. Translation: CASSQDAGRGTEAFF.

The chain links TRBV24-1 to TRBJ2-1, with D uncertain. Germline V gene sequence: CDR1 KGHDR, CDR2 SFDVKD. V lost 9 bases, J lost 5 bases, and 7 bases lay in between. CDR3 size: 11 residues. In DNA form, the CDR3 reads TGTGCCACCGAAGGTAACAATGAGCAGTTCTTC. It specifies CATEGNNEQFF.

The V gene is TRBV7-2, the J gene TRBJ1-3; 8 bases align to TRBD1. Trimming at V came to 1 base and at J to 8 bases, leaving 4 bases not matched to a gene. CDR1 is SGHTA and CDR2 is FQGNSA in the germline V gene. The CDR3 runs 14 residues. The CDR3 region has the DNA TGTGCCAGCAGCTTAGTCGGACAGGGAGACACCATATATTTT. Its protein product is CASSLVGQGDTIYF.

This clone was seen a single time. This chain uses TRBV6-4 with TRBJ2-5; maybe TRBD2 (5 bases). In germline, CDR1 is MRHNA, CDR2 SNTAGT. The CDR3 totals 13 residues. Trimming cost V 8 bases and J 5 bases, with 15 bases left between them. CDR3 loop: CASSGVPGETQYF. The CDR3 DNA follows: TGTGCCAGCTCTGGGGTCCCGGGGGAGACCCAGTACTTC.

The gene calls are TRBV7-3 and TRBJ1-1; D remains ambiguous. V lost 4 bases and J 1 base, leaving 16 bases between the germline ends. Per germline, CDR1 SGHTA and CDR2 FQGTGA. The CDR3 length is 16 residues. In DNA, the CDR3 is TGTGCCAGCAGCTCGAGAGGAGACACAGCGAACACTGAAGCTTTCTTT. This sequence encodes CASSSRGDTANTEAFF.